This T cell receptor (beta chain) came from a study of T-cell memory formation after mild COVID-19. Across the whole study: There were largely donor-specific TCR clusters. Findings and limits, study-wide: CD4+ contracting clones lay mainly in CM and EM, CD8+ ones in EMRA. A second wave expanding day 15 to 37 was CD4+-biased; contracting clones were balanced. Pre-infection memory held some responding clones, suggesting pre-existing cross-reactive T cells responded.

Germline CDR1 reads DFQATT; CDR2 reads SNEGSKA (reference sequence). Germline trimming cut 5 bases from V and 0 bases from J; bases unmatched to any gene: 7. The CDR3 loop spans 14 amino acids. TCRdb fed the 5' RACE reads into MiXCR, producing one record per CDR3 protein. This sample carries around 440,000 distinct CDR3 sequences, about 20% of them seen once, and the ten largest clones take over 9%. The table lists this clonotype with many counts. Its antigen remains unknown. Sequenced sample: PBMCs or a T cell subset sorted from them (not recorded which). The chain recombines TRBV20-1 with TRBJ2-7, with 7 bases identical to TRBD1. The receptor was derived from an adult woman who had mild COVID-19 (a few samples of this study predate the infection). Cell type and time point are not known. The CDR3 loop reads CSAGPRTGSYEQYF. In nucleotides, the CDR3 is TGCAGTGCTGGCCCGCGGACAGGCTCCTACGAGCAGTACTTC.